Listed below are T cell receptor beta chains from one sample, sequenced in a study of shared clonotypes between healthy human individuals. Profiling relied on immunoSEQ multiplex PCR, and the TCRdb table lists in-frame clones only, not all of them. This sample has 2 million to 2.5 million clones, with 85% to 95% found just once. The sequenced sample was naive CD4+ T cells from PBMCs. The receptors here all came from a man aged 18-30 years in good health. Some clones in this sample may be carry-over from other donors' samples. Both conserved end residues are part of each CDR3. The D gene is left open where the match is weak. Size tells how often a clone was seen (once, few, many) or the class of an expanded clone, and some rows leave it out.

DNA: TGCAGCGTTACAGCAGCCTATTTCACAGATACGCAGTATTTT
CDR3: CSVTAAYFTDTQYF
J: TRBJ2-3
V: TRBV29-1
size: once
D: .

DNA: TGTGCCAGCAGCCCGAGAGGGACCCGGAACACCGGGGAGCTGTTTTTT
CDR3: CASSPRGTRNTGELFF
J: TRBJ2-2
V: TRBV28
size: .
D: .

DNA: TGCGCCAGCAGCTTGGCGGGGGTTGGGTACGAGCAGTACTTC
CDR3: CASSLAGVGYEQYF
J: TRBJ2-7
V: TRBV5-1
size: .
D: .

DNA: TGTGCCAGCAGTTTGGACGACAGGGGGTACGAGCAGTACTTC
CDR3: CASSLDDRGYEQYF
J: TRBJ2-7
V: TRBV28
size: .
D: TRBD1

DNA: TGTGCCAGCATCCCCCCGGGGACTAGCGGGATCGAGCAGTACTTC
CDR3: CASIPPGTSGIEQYF
J: TRBJ2-7
V: TRBV28
size: few
D: TRBD2

DNA: TGTGCCAGCAGTCGAGACAGGGGAGGCTACACCTTC
CDR3: CASSRDRGGYTF
J: TRBJ1-2
V: TRBV6-1
size: .
D: TRBD1

DNA: TGTGCCAGCAGTGAAGTTGGGGGAAACACTGAAGCTTTCTTT
CDR3: CASSEVGGNTEAFF
J: TRBJ1-1
V: TRBV6-1
size: .
D: .

DNA: TGTGCCAGCAGAGAGACTAGCGGGAGTCCCGATACGCAGTATTTT
CDR3: CASRETSGSPDTQYF
J: TRBJ2-3
V: TRBV5-4
size: .
D: TRBD2

DNA: TGCGCCAGCAGCTTGGGGTCAGTTAAGGATACGCAGTATTTT
CDR3: CASSLGSVKDTQYF
J: TRBJ2-3
V: TRBV5-1
size: .
D: .

DNA: TGTGCCAGCCGGACAGTAAGCAACCTTTATGGCTACACCTTC
CDR3: CASRTVSNLYGYTF
J: TRBJ1-2
V: TRBV28
size: once
D: .

DNA: TGCAGCGTCCGGGGGGGCGGCACTGAAGCTTTCTTT
CDR3: CSVRGGGTEAFF
J: TRBJ1-1
V: TRBV29-1
size: .
D: .

DNA: TGTGCCAGCAGTTTATTAAGGGACAGGGGACCCTACGAGCAGTACTTC
CDR3: CASSLLRDRGPYEQYF
J: TRBJ2-7
V: TRBV28
size: .
D: TRBD1